These 20 T cell receptor beta chains share one sample of origin, sequenced in a study of shared clonotypes between healthy human individuals. Repertoires were generated with immunoSEQ multiplex PCR, while TCRdb's copy carries only in-frame clones and drops some. Among 600,000 to 700,000 clones listed, approximately 73% were seen once. Specimen: memory CD4+ T cells sorted from blood. Subset specified: CD45RA-negative fraction. These receptors were taken from a woman aged 30 to 39 in good health.

Comments on this clone: Different DNA sequences within this sample yield the same CDR3. This sequence joins TRBV2 and TRBJ1-4; D unclear. CDR3 length: 15 residues. Germline values: CDR1 SNHLY, CDR2 FYNNEI. V lost 0 bases and J 3 bases, leaving 8 bases between the germline ends. The DNA for the CDR3 is TGTGCCAGCAGTGAAGCGCTTGGGTCTAATGAAAAACTGTTTTTT. It yields the protein CASSEALGSNEKLFF.

The chain carries TRBV7-3 and TRBJ1-2, with D unresolved. Germline V gives CDR1 SGHTA, CDR2 FQGTGA. V was shortened by 0 bases and J by 3 bases, with 8 bases between the two germline ends. This CDR3 comprises 14 residues. CDR3 amino acids: CASSLTPFDYGYTF. The CDR3 nucleotides are TGTGCCAGCAGCTTAACCCCCTTCGACTATGGCTACACCTTC.

The chain joins TRBV9 to TRBJ2-3; D gene ambiguous. CDR1 is SGDLS and CDR2 is YYNGEE in the germline V gene. Trimming removed 0 bases from V and 6 bases from J, with 14 bases in between. The CDR3 sequence is 15 residues long. As DNA, the CDR3 is TGTGCCAGCAGCGTAGCCCAACAGCCGTCTGATACGCAGTATTTT. Encoded protein: CASSVAQQPSDTQYF. The full variable domain, with the rest looked up from reference TRBV9 and TRBJ2-3, is DSGVTQTPKHLITATGQRVTLRCSPRSGDLSVYWYQQSLDQGLQFLIQYYNGEERAKGNILERFSAQQFPDLHSELNLSSLELGDSALYFCASSVAQQPSDTQYFGPGTRLTVL.

The genes are TRBV7-2 and TRBJ1-1; D is unresolved. The CDR3 has 14 residues. The germline gives CDR1 SGHTA, CDR2 FQGNSA. The ends were cut back, 2 bases at V and 5 bases at J, with 12 bases in the middle. The CDR3 reads CASSLPLSGTEAFF. In DNA, the CDR3 is TGTGCCAGCAGCTTACCCCTGAGCGGGACTGAAGCTTTCTTT.

The chain carries TRBV10-3 and TRBJ2-7, with D possibly matching TRBD1 (5 bases). There are 12 residues in the CDR3. V gave up 8 bases and J gave up 7 bases, with 15 bases separating them. The V gene's germline CDR1 is ENHRY and CDR2 SYGVKD. DNA of the CDR3: TGTGCCATCGGCGGCATGGACACAGAGCAGTACTTC. As protein: CAIGGMDTEQYF.

J is TRBJ2-2 and V is TRBV27, with a tentative D call TRBD1 (6 bases). V lost 2 bases and J lost 6, with 13 bases in between. CDR1 is MNHEY, CDR2 SMNVEV, per germline (reference sequence). The CDR3 is 15 amino acids. The CDR3: CASSLAAGVPGELFF. The CDR3 region has the DNA TGTGCCAGCAGTTTAGCGGCAGGGGTCCCCGGGGAGCTGTTTTTT.

This clone was counted once. CDR3 sequence reads: CASSSGWGLADEQFF. The CDR3 DNA reads as TGTGCCAGTAGTTCTGGATGGGGCCTCGCGGATGAGCAGTTCTTC. The chain is built from TRBV19 and TRBJ2-1; D perhaps matches TRBD1 (5 bases). Germline CDR1 is LNHDA and CDR2 is SQIVND (reference sequence). The CDR3 runs 15 residues. V shed 5 bases and J shed 8 bases, with 19 bases lying between them.

The sample holds one count of this clone. This sample also contains other DNA sequences that code for the same CDR3. The J gene is TRBJ2-7, the V gene TRBV2, with 9 positions matching TRBD2. The CDR3 covers 14 residues. Germline trimming cut 4 bases from V and 5 bases from J; bases unmatched to any gene: 6. In germline, CDR1 is SNHLY, CDR2 FYNNEI. CDR3 amino acids: CASSAGLASHEQYF. CDR3 in DNA: TGTGCCAGCAGTGCGGGACTAGCTAGCCACGAGCAGTACTTC.

The rearrangement uses TRBV28 and TRBJ1-1; perhaps TRBD1 as D (6 bases). Germline assignment: CDR1 MDHEN and CDR2 SYDVKM. The CDR3 runs to 13 residues. Trimming took off 5 bases at V and 6 bases at J, with 13 bases between the two ends. CDR3 nucleotides: TGTGCCAGCAGTCCCTTACAGGGATCTGAAGCTTTCTTT. Protein product: CASSPLQGSEAFF.

The chain is built from TRBV28 and TRBJ2-7; D tentatively reads TRBD1 or TRBD2 (5 bases each). The V end was cut by 3 bases, the J end by 3 bases, with 12 bases between. Germline CDR1 reads MDHEN; CDR2 reads SYDVKM. The CDR3 spans 14 residues. The CDR3 protein is CASSFPQRGYEQYF. CDR3 DNA: TGTGCCAGCAGTTTCCCTCAGAGGGGCTACGAGCAGTACTTC.

V usage is TRBV2 and J usage is TRBJ1-2; the D gene is possibly TRBD1 (6 bases). This CDR3 region has 13 residues. V was clipped by 7 bases and J by 2 bases, with 11 bases between them. CDR1 SNHLY and CDR2 FYNNEI come from the germline V gene. The CDR3 protein is CASMPGHNYGYTF. CDR3 coding DNA: TGTGCCAGCATGCCGGGACACAACTATGGCTACACCTTC.

The chain joins TRBV28 to TRBJ1-2; 8 nucleotides agree with TRBD1. Germline V gene lookup returns CDR1 MDHEN and CDR2 SYDVKM. The CDR3 loop spans 15 amino acids. With 5 bases clipped from V and 1 base from J, the junction kept 6 bases outside the gene matches. CDR3 bases: TGTGCCAGCAGTGCAGGGGGCCCTCTTAACTATGGCTACACCTTC. This translates into CASSAGGPLNYGYTF.

V is TRBV5-1 and J is TRBJ2-4; 15 bases line up with TRBD2. There are 21 residues in the CDR3. From germline, CDR1 is SGHRS and CDR2 YFSETQ. Trimming at V came to 2 bases and at J to 0 bases, leaving 12 bases not matched to a gene. CDR3 sequence: CASSFWSRGLAGGLAKNIQYF. Here the CDR3 DNA reads TGCGCCAGCAGCTTCTGGTCCCGGGGACTAGCGGGAGGATTAGCCAAAAACATTCAGTACTTC.

The J gene is TRBJ2-2, the V gene TRBV19; 10 bases map to TRBD1. V dropped 7 bases and J dropped 5; count of bases not matched to a gene: 10. The CDR3 has 16 residues. The germline V gene encodes CDR1 LNHDA and CDR2 SQIVND (reference sequence). The CDR3 region is CASTHRQGARTGELFF. Here the CDR3 DNA reads TGTGCCAGTACTCATCGACAGGGGGCTAGGACCGGGGAGCTGTTTTTT.

This clone came up once. J is TRBJ2-5 and V is TRBV7-7, with 8 bases that match TRBD2. The CDR3 spans 15 residues. The V gene's germline CDR1 is SSHAT and CDR2 FNYEAQ (reference sequence). V lost 5 bases, J lost 5 bases, and 10 bases stayed unmatched. CDR3 DNA sequence: TGTGCCAGCAGCCGCGGCACGGGGGGGCAGGAGACCCAGTACTTC. Its translation: CASSRGTGGQETQYF.

This sequence joins TRBV5-1 and TRBJ2-2; perhaps TRBD1 as D (5 bases). Between the trimmed V and J ends, which lost 4 bases and 1 base, there was a span of 14 bases. CDR1 and CDR2 (germline): SGHRS, YFSETQ. The CDR3 is 16 residues long. CDR3 DNA: TGCGCCAGCAGCCTGGCAGCGACAGAGAACACCGGGGAGCTGTTTTTT. This encodes CASSLAATENTGELFF.

V is TRBV5-6 and J is TRBJ2-4; D is possibly TRBD1 or TRBD2 (5 bases each). The germline CDR1 and CDR2 sequences are SGHDT and YYEEEE. Trimming left V 1 base short and J 9 bases short, with 17 bases between. CDR3 length: 15 residues. Written as DNA, the CDR3 is TGTGCCAGCAGCTTGTTTCAGGGAGTTTGGGGCATTCAGTACTTC. This translates into CASSLFQGVWGIQYF.

V usage is TRBV6-1 and J usage is TRBJ2-5; tentative D call: TRBD1 (5 bases). Trimming removed 5 bases from V and 4 bases from J, with 14 bases in between. Germline loops: CDR1 MNHNS, CDR2 SASEGT. The CDR3 has 14 residues. The CDR3 is CASSSPGHLETQYF. DNA for the CDR3: TGTGCCAGCAGTTCTCCCGGACACCTAGAGACCCAGTACTTC.

This chain joins TRBV6-6 and TRBJ2-7; D possibly matches TRBD1 or TRBD2 (5 bases each). Germline V lookup: CDR1 MNHNY, CDR2 SVGAGI (reference sequence). V shed 6 bases and J shed 0 bases, with 12 bases lying between them. There are 14 residues in the CDR3. CDR3 in amino acids: CASRVPGSSYEQYF. Here the CDR3 DNA reads TGTGCCAGCAGAGTCCCAGGGAGCTCCTACGAGCAGTACTTC.

The rearrangement uses TRBV30 and TRBJ2-1; possibly TRBD2 for D (7 bases). This CDR3 spans 14 amino acids. The V and J ends lost 4 bases and 8 bases respectively, with 18 bases between them. Germline loops: CDR1 GTSNPN, CDR2 SVGIG (reference sequence). The CDR3 nucleotides read TGTGCCTGGATAGGGAGGGCCGGGGGCTATGAGCAGTTCTTC. Its protein product is CAWIGRAGGYEQFF.